One sample yielded the 26 T cell receptor beta chains listed below, sequenced in a study of blood T cell repertoires in COVID-19. Repertoires were generated with immunoSEQ multiplex PCR, while TCRdb's copy carries only in-frame clones and drops some. The table includes about 140,000 clones, approximately 84% detected once. What was sequenced was peripheral blood. All receptors derive from a human donor with acute or convalescent COVID-19. The donor label of this sample is uncertain.

The chain carries TRBV20-1 and TRBJ2-7; 8 nucleotides match TRBD1. Germline loops: CDR1 DFQATT, CDR2 SNEGSKA (reference sequence). The CDR3 length is 14 residues. Trimming took 3 bases from V and 1 from J; bases not matched to a gene: 5. CDR3 sequence: CSASRGQASYEQYF. For the CDR3, the DNA is TGCAGTGCTAGTCGGGGACAGGCATCCTACGAGCAGTACTTC.

This rearrangement joins TRBV4-2 to TRBJ2-1; D unclear. This CDR3 is 15 amino acids long. With 3 bases removed from V and 0 bases from J, the gap between germline ends came to 9 bases. The V gene's germline CDR1 is LGHNA and CDR2 YNFKEQ. The CDR3 coding sequence is TGTGCCAGCAGCCAGGCAGGCAGCTCCTACAATGAGCAGTTCTTC. Its translation: CASSQAGSSYNEQFF.

The CDR3 region has the DNA TGTGCCAGCAGCTCCGGACTTTATCCTAACTATGGCTACACCTTC. Its translation is CASSSGLYPNYGYTF. This chain joins TRBV11-2 and TRBJ1-2; D uncertain. The V gene lost 4 bases and the J gene lost 0 bases, with 12 bases spanning the gap. Germline lookup yields CDR1 SGHAT and CDR2 FQNNGV. This CDR3 region has 15 residues. Variable domain in full (rest from reference TRBV11-2 and TRBJ1-2): EAGVAQSPRYKIIEKRQSVAFWCNPISGHATLYWYQQILGQGPKLLIQFQNNGVVDDSQLPKDRFSAERLKGVDSTLKIQPAKLEDSAVYLCASSSGLYPNYGYTFGSGTRLTVV.

This clone was detected only a few times. This may be a read error, as it is one base from a much larger clone. Other DNA sequences in the same sample also yield this CDR3. The chain couples TRBV7-3 to TRBJ1-1; tentative D call: TRBD1 (5 bases). This CDR3 has 14 residues. V was pared by 3 bases and J by 1 base, with 9 bases between. Germline V CDR1 and CDR2: SGHTA, FQGTGA. The CDR3 bases are TGTGCCAGCAGCTTGGGGCACCAGAACACTGAAGCTTTCTTT. It encodes CASSLGHQNTEAFF.

The J gene is TRBJ2-5, the V gene TRBV5-1; 7 bases are shared with TRBD1. CDR1 and CDR2 (germline): SGHRS, YFSETQ. Germline trimming cut 2 bases from V and 0 bases from J; bases unmatched to any gene: 4. This CDR3 is built from 15 residues. This chain's CDR3 is CASSFATGYQETQYF. The CDR3 DNA sequence: TGCGCCAGCAGCTTCGCGACAGGGTACCAAGAGACCCAGTACTTC.

The V gene is TRBV7-9, the J gene TRBJ2-3, with D perhaps matching TRBD1 (5 bases). The CDR3 runs to 14 residues. The V end was cut by 3 bases, the J end by 2 bases, with 9 bases between. CDR1 SEHNR and CDR2 FQNEAQ come from the germline V gene (reference sequence). CDR3 DNA sequence: TGTGCCAGCAGCTTTCAAGGGGCCACAGATACGCAGTATTTT. Its translation is CASSFQGATDTQYF.

The chain recombines TRBV2 with TRBJ2-3; TRBD1 matches at 7 bases. The CDR3 loop spans 15 amino acids. Germline loops: CDR1 SNHLY, CDR2 FYNNEI. V lost 6 bases, J lost 9 bases, and 15 bases stayed unmatched. CDR3 sequence: CASSGRGQIFGTQYF. As DNA, the CDR3 is TGTGCCAGCAGCGGAAGGGGGCAGATTTTCGGGACGCAGTATTTT.

The rearrangement joins TRBV5-1 to TRBJ2-2; D gene unclear. V was trimmed by 9 bases and J by 0 bases, leaving 9 bases between them. Germline values: CDR1 SGHRS, CDR2 YFSETQ. This CDR3 is 13 amino acids long. The CDR3: CATAQTNTGELFF. CDR3 sequence (DNA): TGCGCCACCGCGCAAACGAACACCGGGGAGCTGTTTTTT.

The chain couples TRBV3-1 (or the pseudogene TRBV3-2) to TRBJ2-3, with 7 bases identical to TRBD1. Trimming cost V 5 bases and J 1 base; bases outside gene matches: 6. The CDR3 has 15 amino acids. Per the germline V gene, CDR1 is LGHDT and CDR2 is YNNKEL (reference sequence). The CDR3 DNA sequence: TGTGCCAGCAGCTCCCGGGACAGAGGCACAGATACGCAGTATTTT. Translating gives CASSSRDRGTDTQYF.

The chain joins TRBV7-2 to TRBJ2-1; 13 bases are shared with TRBD2. CDR1 is SGHTA, CDR2 FQGNSA, per germline. V lost 5 bases, J lost 8 bases, and 6 bases stayed unmatched. The CDR3 is made up of 15 amino acids. For the CDR3, the DNA is TGTGCCAGCAGCGGAAGACTAGCGGGGGGCCATGAGCAGTTCTTC. Its protein product is CASSGRLAGGHEQFF.

This clone was detected only once. V and J are TRBV3-1 (or the pseudogene TRBV3-2) and TRBJ2-1; a weak D match, TRBD1 (6 bases). Germline CDR1 reads LGHDT; CDR2 reads YNNKEL (reference sequence). This CDR3 has 17 amino acids. With 0 bases removed from V and 0 bases from J, the gap between germline ends came to 12 bases. In DNA, the CDR3 is TGTGCCAGCAGCCAAGATCTCAGGGGAAGCTCCTACAATGAGCAGTTCTTC. Translation gives CASSQDLRGSSYNEQFF.

This chain links TRBV3-1 (or the pseudogene TRBV3-2) with TRBJ2-1; D possibly corresponds to TRBD2 (6 bases). CDR1 and CDR2 (germline): LGHDT, YNNKEL (reference sequence). Trimming removed 1 base at V and 3 bases at J, with 13 bases between. The CDR3 extends over 16 amino acids. The CDR3 DNA reads as TGTGCCAGCAGCCAAGGGGCCGGGAGCGGCTACAATGAGCAGTTCTTC. Protein product: CASSQGAGSGYNEQFF.

V is TRBV6-1 and J is TRBJ2-4, with a possible D match to TRBD1 (5 bases). The CDR3 sequence is 16 residues long. V was pared by 4 bases and J by 2 bases, with 15 bases between. Germline CDR1 is MNHNS and CDR2 is SASEGT. The CDR3 DNA reads as TGTGCCAGCAGTGGAAGTCAGGGTCGGTCCAAAAACATTCAGTACTTC. It encodes CASSGSQGRSKNIQYF.

The chain uses TRBV24-1 and TRBJ2-4, with a weak D call TRBD1 (6 bases). The V and J ends lost 3 bases and 5 bases respectively, with 13 bases between them. The CDR3 contains 15 residues. Germline V lookup: CDR1 KGHDR, CDR2 SFDVKD. The chain's CDR3 is CATSDHRDLENIQYF. The CDR3, as DNA: TGTGCCACCAGTGATCACAGGGACCTCGAAAACATTCAGTACTTC.

The rearrangement uses TRBV11-2 and TRBJ2-6; D is unresolved. There are 12 residues in the CDR3. The V gene's germline CDR1 is SGHAT and CDR2 FQNNGV. Trimming stripped 5 bases from V and 7 bases from J, with 6 bases between. CDR3 nucleotide sequence: TGTGCCAGCAGCCAATTTGCCAACGTCCTGACTTTC. Protein product: CASSQFANVLTF.

V gene TRBV6-5 combines with J gene TRBJ2-7; 7 bases align to TRBD1. Germline V gene sequence: CDR1 MNHEY, CDR2 SVGAGI. The CDR3 is 14 residues long. The V gene end was trimmed by 6 bases and the J gene end by 2 bases; junction bases not matched to a gene: 7. CDR3 region: CASRGLGQPYEQYF. For the CDR3, the DNA is TGTGCCAGCAGGGGGTTGGGACAGCCCTACGAGCAGTACTTC.

This chain connects TRBV3-1 (or the pseudogene TRBV3-2) to TRBJ2-7; TRBD2 matches at 12 bases. With V trimmed by 4 bases and J by 3 bases, 4 bases remained unmatched. CDR1 is LGHDT, CDR2 YNNKEL, per germline (reference sequence). This CDR3 region has 15 residues. The CDR3 sequence is CASSPGTSGRYEQYV. CDR3 coding DNA: TGTGCCAGCAGCCCCGGGACTAGCGGGCGCTACGAGCAGTACGTC.

V and J are TRBV10-3 and TRBJ2-7, with 8 bases identical to TRBD1. V lost 5 bases and J lost 4; bases outside the gene matches: 7. Germline V lookup: CDR1 ENHRY, CDR2 SYGVKD. The CDR3 spans 14 residues. CDR3 loop: CAISQPGQVYEQYV. For the CDR3, the DNA is TGTGCCATCAGTCAACCGGGACAGGTTTACGAGCAGTACGTC.

This clone was detected many times. The V and J genes are TRBV7-3 and TRBJ2-2; TRBD2 agrees at 11 bases. The CDR3 sequence is 17 residues long. V shed 5 bases and J 0 bases; nucleotides not matched to a gene: 5. Germline CDR1 and CDR2: SGHTA and FQGTGA. CDR3 sequence (DNA): TGTGCCAGCAGCCCCGGTAGCGGGGGGGCGAACACCGGGGAGCTGTTTTTT. Translating gives CASSPGSGGANTGELFF.

The CDR3 DNA reads as TGTGCCAGAAGCTATCCCTGCTATAGCAATCAGCCCCAGCATTTT. This gives the protein CARSYPCYSNQPQHF. The chain links TRBV5-3 to TRBJ1-5; unclear D gene. Being an ORF, TRBV5-3 has a function that is uncertain. Trimming left V 3 bases short and J 0 bases short, with 10 bases between. The CDR3 covers 15 residues.

The rearrangement uses TRBV4-2 and TRBJ2-1, with 11 positions matching TRBD2. The CDR3 sequence is 16 residues long. The J segment lost 4 bases and the V segment lost 2 bases, leaving 4 bases of the junction unmatched. CDR1 is LGHNA, CDR2 YNFKEQ, per germline. The CDR3 DNA reads as TGTGCCAGCAGCCAAATACTAGCGGGGGTTTACAATGAGCAGTTCTTC. As protein: CASSQILAGVYNEQFF.

The V call is TRBV10-3, the J call TRBJ2-3; D possibly corresponds to TRBD1 (6 bases). Per germline, CDR1 ENHRY and CDR2 SYGVKD. The CDR3 has 16 amino acids. V was trimmed by 4 bases and J by 4 bases, leaving 18 bases between them. This chain's CDR3 is CAISAGTPNGPDTQYF. The DNA for the CDR3 is TGTGCCATCAGTGCCGGGACACCGAATGGCCCAGATACGCAGTATTTT.

The J gene is TRBJ1-2, the V gene TRBV7-3, with TRBD1 as a possible D gene (5 bases). Between the trimmed V and J ends, which lost 2 bases and 2 bases, there was a span of 6 bases. The CDR3 contains 13 residues. Germline CDR1 and CDR2: SGHTA and FQGTGA. The CDR3 DNA follows: TGTGCCAGCAGCTTAGGGGGGAACTATGGCTACACCTTC. It yields the protein CASSLGGNYGYTF.

The V gene is TRBV7-2, the J gene TRBJ2-7; 9 bases align to TRBD1. The length of the CDR3 is 13 residues. V shed 3 bases, J shed 6 bases, and the junction held 3 bases outside the gene matches. From germline, CDR1 is SGHTA and CDR2 FQGNSA. In nucleotides, the CDR3 is TGTGCCAGCAGCTTTACAGGGGGCGGCGAGCAGTACGTC. Protein sequence: CASSFTGGGEQYV.

The J gene is TRBJ2-2, the V gene TRBV30; TRBD1 agrees at 10 bases. V lost 5 bases, J lost 13 bases, and 7 bases stayed unmatched. CDR3 size: 12 residues. Germline V gene lookup returns CDR1 GTSNPN and CDR2 SVGIG (reference sequence). In DNA, the CDR3 is TGTGCCTGGGGACAGGGGGTGGGGAGGCTGTTTTTT. Translated, it gives CAWGQGVGRLFF.

The V gene is TRBV24-1, the J gene TRBJ1-2; 8 nucleotides line up with TRBD1. CDR1 is KGHDR and CDR2 is SFDVKD in the germline V gene. The trim removed 2 bases at V and 2 bases at J, leaving 3 bases unmatched. This CDR3 is 15 amino acids long. CDR3 DNA sequence: TGTGCCACCAGTGATTCAGGGGGCGCGAACTATGGCTACACCTTC. This codes for CATSDSGGANYGYTF.